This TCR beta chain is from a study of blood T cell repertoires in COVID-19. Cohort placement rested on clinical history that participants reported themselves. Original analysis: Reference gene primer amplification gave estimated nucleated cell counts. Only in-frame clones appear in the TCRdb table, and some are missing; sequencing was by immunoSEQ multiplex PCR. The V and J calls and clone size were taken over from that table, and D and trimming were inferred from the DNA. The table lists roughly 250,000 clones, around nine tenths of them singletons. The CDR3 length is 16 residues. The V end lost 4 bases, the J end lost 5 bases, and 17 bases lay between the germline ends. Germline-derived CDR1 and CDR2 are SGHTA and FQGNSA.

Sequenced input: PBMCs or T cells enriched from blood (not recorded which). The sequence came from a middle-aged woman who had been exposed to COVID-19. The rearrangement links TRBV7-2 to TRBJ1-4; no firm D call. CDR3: CASSSRYEVMNEKLFF. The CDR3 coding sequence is TGTGCCAGCAGCTCGCGCTACGAGGTTATGAATGAAAAACTGTTTTTT.